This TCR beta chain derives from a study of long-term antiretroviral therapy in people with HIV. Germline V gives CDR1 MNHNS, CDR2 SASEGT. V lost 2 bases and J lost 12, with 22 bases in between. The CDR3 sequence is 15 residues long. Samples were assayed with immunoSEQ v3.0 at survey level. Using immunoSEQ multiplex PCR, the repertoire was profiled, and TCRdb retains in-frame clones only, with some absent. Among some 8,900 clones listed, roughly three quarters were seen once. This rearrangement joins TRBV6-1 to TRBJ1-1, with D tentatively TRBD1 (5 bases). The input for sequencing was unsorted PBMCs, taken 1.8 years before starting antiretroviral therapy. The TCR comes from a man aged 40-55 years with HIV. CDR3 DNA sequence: TGTGCCAGCAGTGAAAATCCTCCGGGACCTTACCCAACTTTCTTT. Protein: CASSENPPGPYPTFF.